This T cell receptor (beta chain) was captured by sequencing in a study of CD8+ T cells in alopecia areata. Study findings and constraints: Researchers say the link of baseline CD8+ expansion to response remains uncertain, with one nonresponder.

RNA extraction was followed by reverse transcription into cDNA, which acted as the sequencing template. The assay was immunoSEQ multiplex PCR, and TCRdb's table has in-frame clones only and misses some. The repertoire has around 150,000 clones, around 59% of them found once; the top ten carry 14%. CDR3 length equals 14 residues. Germline V gives CDR1 LGHNA, CDR2 YNFKEQ. The J segment lost 1 base and the V segment lost 1 base, leaving 0 bases of the junction unmatched. On this clone itself: Its target is not known.

Treatment noted: oral pan-JAK inhibitor, 5-10 mg twice daily. The receptor's source is a human donor with alopecia areata. The specimen was CD4+ T cells sorted from blood, collected at week 24, from a patient treated with tofacitinib. This sequence joins TRBV4-2 and TRBJ2-5; 7 nucleotides line up with TRBD2. DNA for the CDR3: TGTGCCAGCAGCCAAGCGGGGGGCCAAGAGACCCAGTACTTC. Protein sequence: CASSQAGGQETQYF.